This TCR beta chain originates from a study of CD8+ T cells in alopecia areata. Extraction and reverse transcription of RNA yielded cDNA as the sequencing template. Data came from immunoSEQ multiplex PCR; TCRdb stores just in-frame clones and leaves some out. Listed for the sample are 200,000 to 300,000 clones, none seen a single time. This clone was found a few times. All gene names here are mouse names. Sequencing ends 3 residues short of the CDR3 end; the germline J gene provides the rest. CD4, CD8alpha, NKG2D, NKG2ACE and other markers guided sorting of pooled cutaneous lymph node cells. The V gene's germline CDR1 is FNHDT and CDR2 SITEND (reference sequence). J lost 3 bases, V lost 5 bases, and 1 base had no gene match. CDR3 length equals 14 residues.

The chain uses TRBV19 and TRBJ1-6, with 8 bases lining up with TRBD1. TRBJ1-6 counts as an open reading frame of uncertain function. The sequencing sample was made of CD4+ T cells sorted from a lymph node. The receptor was derived from a C3H/HeJ mouse with alopecia areata. Strain haplotype at MHC: H2-k. The sequenced part of the CDR3 DNA is TGTGCCAGCAGCGGACAGGGCTATAATTCGCCC. It encodes CASSGQGYNSP. The CDR3, in full, reads CASSGQGYNSPLYF.